One sample yielded the 21 T cell receptor beta chains listed below, sequenced in a study of response to subunit inactivated influenza vaccine. TCRdb itself ran the RT-PCR reads through MiXCR, one entry per CDR3 protein. The data contain under 800,000 distinct CDR3 sequences, around 14% of them singletons. The sequencing here drew on PBMCs from blood, taken 14 to 15 days before vaccination. These TCRs come from a man aged 50 or older who received an inactivated influenza vaccine.

The CDR3 region is CASSFNMNTEAFF. The CDR3 DNA is TGCGCCAGCAGCTTTAACATGAACACTGAAGCTTTCTTT. The chain recombines TRBV5-1 with TRBJ1-1; D gene ambiguous. CDR1 and CDR2 from the germline V gene are SGHRS and YFSETQ. The CDR3 has 13 residues. V lost 2 bases and J lost 0, with 5 bases in between.

The V gene is TRBV7-8, the J gene TRBJ1-5, with D possibly being TRBD1 (6 bases). Between the trimmed V and J ends, which lost 1 base and 0 bases, there was a span of 13 bases. The CDR3 totals 17 residues. The germline V gene encodes CDR1 SGHVS and CDR2 FQNEAQ. The CDR3 nucleotides are TGTGCCAGCAGCTTAGAGCCAGGGGAAATTAGCAATCAGCCCCAGCATTTT. It specifies CASSLEPGEISNQPQHF.

The chain has TRBV28 and TRBJ2-7; a possible D gene is TRBD2 (6 bases). Germline V lookup: CDR1 MDHEN, CDR2 SYDVKM. Trimming shortened V by 11 bases and J by 8 bases, and 19 bases separated the two germline ends. The CDR3 covers 12 residues. This chain's CDR3 is CASWDSTGQQYF. The CDR3 nucleotides are TGTGCCTCATGGGACTCGACCGGGCAGCAGTACTTC.

This clonotype turned up a few times. The gene calls are TRBV2 and TRBJ2-1; D possibly corresponds to TRBD2 (5 bases). V gave up 7 bases and J gave up 2 bases, with 9 bases separating them. This CDR3 is built from 13 residues. CDR1 SNHLY and CDR2 FYNNEI come from the germline V gene. CDR3 loop: CASTPAAYNEQFF. In nucleotides, the CDR3 is TGTGCCAGCACCCCAGCGGCCTACAATGAGCAGTTCTTC.

The CDR3 reads CSVEGTGGGTDTQYF. The CDR3 DNA is TGCAGCGTTGAGGGGACAGGGGGTGGCACAGATACGCAGTATTTT. The V and J genes are TRBV29-1 and TRBJ2-3, with TRBD1 identical over 11 bases. Germline V CDR1 and CDR2: SQVTM, ANQGSEA. There are 15 residues in the CDR3. The V segment lost 3 bases and the J segment 1 base; nucleotides outside the gene matches: 3.

This clonotype was observed many times. V gene TRBV12-3 or TRBV12-4 combines with J gene TRBJ1-2, with D possibly TRBD1 on 5 matching bases. The V end lost 2 bases, the J end lost 8 bases, and 9 bases lay between the germline ends. The CDR3 is 12 residues long. The CDR3 spells CASSLPGTGYTF. DNA of the CDR3: TGTGCCAGCAGTTTACCGGGGACCGGCTACACCTTC.

Many counts were recorded for this clonotype. The CDR3 DNA is TGTGCCAGCAGTTTAAACTCACCAGGGTACAATGAGCAGTTCTTC. This encodes CASSLNSPGYNEQFF. This chain uses TRBV12-3 or TRBV12-4 with TRBJ2-1; TRBD1 is a possible D gene (5 bases). V gave up 2 bases and J gave up 4 bases, with 12 bases separating them. The CDR3 loop spans 15 amino acids.

A remark on this clonotype: One junction end does not reproduce the germline sequence, and a read error may be involved. CDR3 loop: CASSQGGLPQETRYF. The CDR3 bases are TGCGCCAGCAGCCAGGGGGGGTTACCGCAAGAGACCCGGTACTTC. The chain couples TRBV4-3 to TRBJ2-5; 7 positions match TRBD2. Germline V gene lookup returns CDR1 LGHNA and CDR2 YSLEER. The CDR3 is 15 residues long.

This clonotype came up a few times. The CDR3 bases are TGTGCCAGCTCACCTCCTATGGGACAGAAGAAAGATACGCAGTATTTT. Protein product: CASSPPMGQKKDTQYF. The V and J genes are TRBV18 and TRBJ2-3, with 7 bases matching TRBD1. Germline values: CDR1 KGHSH, CDR2 LQKENI. The V gene end was trimmed by 3 bases and the J gene end by 5 bases; junction bases not matched to a gene: 11. There are 16 residues in the CDR3. The whole variable domain, remainder taken from reference TRBV18 and TRBJ2-3, is NAGVMQNPRHLVRRRGQEARLRCSPMKGHSHVYWYRQLPEEGLKFMVYLQKENIIDESGMPKERFSAEFPKEGPSILRIQQVVRGDSAAYFCASSPPMGQKKDTQYFGPGTRLTVL.

This clonotype came up a few times. This chain joins TRBV27 and TRBJ2-7; D may match TRBD1 or TRBD2 (6 bases each). The CDR3 totals 16 residues. Germline V gene lookup returns CDR1 MNHEY and CDR2 SMNVEV (reference sequence). V was pared by 2 bases and J by 3 bases, with 17 bases between. The CDR3 spells CASSLLGGGTHYEQYF. The CDR3, as DNA: TGTGCCAGCAGTTTACTCGGGGGCGGGACCCACTACGAGCAGTACTTC.

This rearrangement joins TRBV20-1 to TRBJ2-1; no reliable D call. The CDR3 length is 11 residues. CDR1 is DFQATT, CDR2 SNEGSKA, per germline (reference sequence). The V and J ends lost 0 bases and 12 bases respectively, with 9 bases between them. The DNA for the CDR3 is TGCAGTGCTAGAGATATGGTGGGGCAGTTCTTC. The encoded protein is CSARDMVGQFF.

This clonotype was counted only a few times. This sequence joins TRBV28 and TRBJ1-2; TRBD1 agrees at 8 bases. V shed 7 bases, J shed 3 bases, and the junction held 7 bases outside the gene matches. This CDR3 has 14 residues. Germline-derived CDR1 and CDR2 are MDHEN and SYDVKM. CDR3 residues: CASTRRTGYYGYTF. In DNA, the CDR3 is TGTGCCAGCACCCGGAGGACAGGGTACTATGGCTACACCTTC.

The chain is built from TRBV12-5 and TRBJ2-1, with unresolved D. This CDR3 spans 14 amino acids. In germline, CDR1 is LGHNT, CDR2 FRNRAP. Deletions cut 3 bases from V and 3 bases from J, with 9 bases between. CDR3: CASGFGRNYNEQFF. CDR3 sequence (DNA): TGTGCTAGTGGTTTCGGCAGGAACTACAATGAGCAGTTCTTC.

At least ten counts were recorded for this clonotype. This chain connects TRBV5-1 to TRBJ1-3; D remains unclear. Trimming took off 0 bases at V and 0 bases at J, with 7 bases between the two ends. CDR1 is SGHRS, CDR2 YFSETQ, per germline. This CDR3 is built from 15 residues. CDR3 residues: CASSLAAASGNTIYF. DNA for the CDR3: TGCGCCAGCAGCTTGGCCGCAGCCTCTGGAAACACCATATATTTT.

This clonotype showed up just a few times. This sequence joins TRBV4-2 and TRBJ2-5; TRBD2 is a possible D gene (6 bases). CDR1 is LGHNA and CDR2 is YNFKEQ in the germline V gene. The CDR3 spans 15 residues. Trimming stripped 6 bases from V and 2 bases from J, with 16 bases between. As DNA, the CDR3 is TGTGCCAGCAGTCGCATCCGGGGGTTACAAGAGACCCAGTACTTC. This sequence encodes CASSRIRGLQETQYF.

This clonotype appeared a few times. The V and J genes are TRBV20-1 and TRBJ2-1; the D gene could be TRBD1 or TRBD2 (5 bases each). Trimming took 0 bases from V and 3 from J, leaving 15 bases between them. Germline V CDR1 and CDR2: DFQATT, SNEGSKA (reference sequence). The CDR3 is made up of 16 amino acids. CDR3: CSARDLVLGDYNEQFF. CDR3 sequence (DNA): TGCAGTGCTAGAGATCTCGTACTAGGGGACTACAATGAGCAGTTCTTC.

The chain uses TRBV28 and TRBJ1-1, with D uncertain. CDR3 length: 15 residues. V was shortened by 6 bases and J by 3 bases, with 17 bases between the two germline ends. Germline V gene lookup returns CDR1 MDHEN and CDR2 SYDVKM. CDR3 amino acids: CASSPPGVGYTEAFF. CDR3 coding DNA: TGTGCCAGCAGCCCCCCAGGAGTGGGTTACACTGAAGCTTTCTTT.

At least ten counts were recorded for this clonotype. The chain is built from TRBV4-2 and TRBJ1-6; D is unresolved. Looked up from germline, CDR1 is LGHNA and CDR2 is YNFKEQ. The CDR3 sequence is 13 residues long. V was pared by 1 base and J by 5 bases, with 3 bases between. The CDR3 spells CASSQADNSPLHF. The DNA of the CDR3 is TGTGCCAGCAGCCAAGCTGATAATTCACCCCTCCACTTT.

This clonotype occurred a few times. The chain joins TRBV2 to TRBJ2-7; D might be TRBD2 (6 bases). The ends were cut back, 1 base at V and 7 bases at J, with 17 bases in the middle. This CDR3 spans 15 amino acids. The germline V gene has CDR1 SNHLY and CDR2 FYNNEI. CDR3 region: CASSEGRGRAGEQYF. Written as DNA, the CDR3 is TGTGCCAGCAGTGAAGGGAGGGGCAGGGCTGGGGAGCAGTACTTC.

This clonotype was counted ten times or more. This rearrangement joins TRBV6-4 to TRBJ2-1, with 7 bases that match TRBD2. The CDR3 runs 14 residues. CDR1 and CDR2 from the germline V gene are MRHNA and SNTAGT. The junction had 5 bases not matched to a gene; V was cut back by 6 bases and J by 3 bases. The CDR3 nucleotides read TGTGCCAGCAGCCCCAGCGGGGACTACAATGAGCAGTTCTTC. Amino acid sequence: CASSPSGDYNEQFF.

The gene calls are TRBV7-6 and TRBJ1-6, with a possible D match to TRBD1 (6 bases). In germline, CDR1 is SGHVS, CDR2 FNYEAQ. This CDR3 region has 17 residues. Trimming took 5 bases from V and 0 from J, leaving 14 bases between them. The CDR3 nucleotides are TGTGCCAGCAGCGGTAGAGGGGGAGTCTCCTATAATTCACCCCTCCACTTT. Protein sequence: CASSGRGGVSYNSPLHF.